This entry describes one TCR beta chain. A single base is all that separates this from a far larger clone, so a read error is likely. The data were taken from a study of shared clonotypes between healthy human individuals. The assay was immunoSEQ multiplex PCR, and TCRdb's table has in-frame clones only and misses some. The sample holds roughly 500,000 clones, more than 65% seen once. Germline lookup yields CDR1 MDHEN and CDR2 SYDVKM. The CDR3 is made up of 16 amino acids. Sequenced sample: PBMCs. The chain carries TRBV28 and TRBJ2-2; D may correspond to TRBD1 or TRBD2 (6 bases each). The TCR originated in a middle-aged woman in good health. Some clones in this sample may be carry-over from other donors' samples. CDR3 DNA sequence: TGTGCCAGCAGTCTCGCCGGACAGAGGGACCCCGGGGGGCTGTTTTTT. This translates into CASSLAGQRDPGGLFF.